This T cell receptor beta chain appears in the sequencing data of a study of blood T cell repertoires in COVID-19. Whole-study context: Nucleic acid was either cDNA or gDNA, and it came from T cells, B-cell-depleted T cells, or PBMCs.

Trimming removed 1 base from V and 15 bases from J, with 15 bases in between. This CDR3 is 13 amino acids long. Germline CDR1 is LGHDT and CDR2 is YNNKEL (reference sequence). Clones were sequenced by immunoSEQ multiplex PCR, and TCRdb holds only the in-frame ones, with some missing. Among 95,000 to 150,000 clones listed, 80% to 90% were seen once. This sequence was found in a human donor in a cohort sampled during active COVID-19. Sequencing was done on a sample of peripheral blood. The chain recombines TRBV3-1 (or the pseudogene TRBV3-2) with TRBJ1-4, with a tentative D call TRBD1 (6 bases). The CDR3 region has the DNA TGTGCCAGCAGCCAAGGTTACAGGGAAATTTTGTTTTTT. Translation: CASSQGYREILFF.